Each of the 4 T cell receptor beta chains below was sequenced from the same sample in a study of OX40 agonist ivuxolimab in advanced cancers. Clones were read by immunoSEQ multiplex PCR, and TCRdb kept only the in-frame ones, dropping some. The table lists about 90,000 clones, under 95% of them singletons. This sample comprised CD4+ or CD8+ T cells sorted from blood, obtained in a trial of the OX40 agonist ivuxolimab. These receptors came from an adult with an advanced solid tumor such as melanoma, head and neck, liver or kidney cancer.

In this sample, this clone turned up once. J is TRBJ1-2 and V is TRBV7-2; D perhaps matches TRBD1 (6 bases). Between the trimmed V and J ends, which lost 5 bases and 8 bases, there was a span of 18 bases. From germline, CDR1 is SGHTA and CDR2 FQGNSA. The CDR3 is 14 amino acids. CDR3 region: CASSGFQGSRGYTF. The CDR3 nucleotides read TGTGCCAGCAGCGGTTTCCAGGGGAGTAGGGGCTACACCTTC.

The CDR3 spells CASSLGQGDHEQYF. CDR3 nucleotides: TGCGCCAGCAGCTTGGGACAGGGGGACCACGAGCAGTACTTC. The V and J genes are TRBV5-1 and TRBJ2-7; 9 bases match TRBD1. Unmatched junction bases numbered 3, after V lost 0 bases and J lost 5 bases. The CDR3 extends over 14 amino acids. Germline CDR1 and CDR2: SGHRS and YFSETQ.

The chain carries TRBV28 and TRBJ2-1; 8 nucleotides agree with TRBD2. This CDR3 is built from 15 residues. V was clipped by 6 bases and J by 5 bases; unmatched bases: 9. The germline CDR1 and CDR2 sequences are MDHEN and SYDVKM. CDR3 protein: CASSPSGRKNNEQFF. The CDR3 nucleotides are TGTGCCAGCAGCCCAAGCGGGAGAAAGAACAATGAGCAGTTCTTC.

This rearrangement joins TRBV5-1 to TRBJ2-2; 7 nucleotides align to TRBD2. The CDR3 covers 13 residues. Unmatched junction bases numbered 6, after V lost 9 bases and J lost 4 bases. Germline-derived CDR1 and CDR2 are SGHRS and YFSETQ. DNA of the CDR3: TGCGCCACCCGGAGCGGGACCACCGGGGAGCTGTTTTTT. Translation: CATRSGTTGELFF.